A selection of T cell receptor beta chains follows, all from one sample in a study of T cell repertoires in cytomegalovirus infection. Using its own MiXCR run on the reads, TCRdb lists one record per CDR3 protein. This sample has 200,000 to 300,000 distinct CDR3 sequences; roughly 9% occur once, and the top ten carry approximately 16%. The sequencing input was PBMCs. The receptor source for this set is a human donor in good health (CMV status not recorded). Some clones in this sample may be carry-over from other donors' samples. Each CDR3 is given with its conserved first and last residue. D genes are given only for firm matches. Some rows mark clone size as missing; the rest say once, few, many or name a class of expanded clone.

TRBJ1-2 | - | TRBV7-2 | - | CASSLVAGRGNYGYTF | TGTGCCAGCAGCTTAGTCGCGGGCAGGGGTAACTATGGCTACACCTTC
TRBJ2-5 | - | TRBV7-2 | - | CASSLSGTGLREAQYF | TGTGCCAGCAGCTTATCGGGGACGGGACTCCGTGAGGCCCAGTACTTC
TRBJ2-4 | TRBD1 | TRBV12-5 | many | CASVPGQGKNIQYF | TGTGCTAGCGTCCCGGGACAGGGGAAAAACATTCAGTACTTC
TRBJ2-1 | - | TRBV28 | many | CASTRRTFSSYNEQFF | TGTGCCAGCACCCGGAGGACGTTCAGCTCCTACAATGAGCAGTTCTTC
TRBJ2-1 | TRBD1 | TRBV12-3/TRBV12-4 | many | CASRARDRLYEQFF | TGTGCCAGCAGGGCCCGGGACAGGTTGTATGAGCAGTTCTTC
TRBJ2-1 | - | TRBV5-1 | few | CASSLNPGSSYNEQFF | TGCGCCAGCAGCTTAAATCCAGGCAGCTCCTACAATGAGCAGTTCTTC
TRBJ1-2 | - | TRBV5-3 | - | CASSSNPNSVMGYGYTF | TGTGCCAGCAGCTCCAACCCGAACAGCGTCATGGGCTATGGCTACACCTTC
TRBJ2-1 | TRBD2 | TRBV11-3 | - | CAISFSGGAYNEQFF | TGTGCCATCAGCTTTAGCGGGGGGGCCTACAATGAGCAGTTCTTC
TRBJ2-1 | TRBD2 | TRBV10-3 | few | CAISEPRGSGESSYNEQFF | TGTGCCATCAGTGAGCCTCGGGGTAGCGGGGAGTCTTCCTACAATGAGCAGTTCTTC
TRBJ1-1 | - | TRBV20-1 | few | CSAPGRGTEAFF | TGCAGTGCTCCGGGCAGGGGCACTGAAGCTTTCTTT
TRBJ1-5 | TRBD1 | TRBV5-1 | few | CASSLGQDNQPQHF | TGCGCCAGCAGCTTAGGACAGGACAATCAGCCCCAGCATTTT
TRBJ1-6 | - | TRBV7-2 | many | CASSLGGGWDVSPLHF | TGTGCCAGCAGCCTTGGGGGAGGGTGGGATGTTTCACCCCTCCACTTT
TRBJ1-1 | TRBD1 | TRBV12-3/TRBV12-4 | many | CASSLATGGDTEAFF | TGTGCCAGCAGTTTAGCAACAGGGGGGGACACTGAAGCTTTCTTT
TRBJ1-1 | - | TRBV6-5 | few | CASMRPLSHTEAFF | TGTGCCAGCATGAGACCCCTTTCCCACACTGAAGCTTTCTTT
TRBJ1-1 | - | TRBV5-1 | - | CASSRDGMNTEAFF | TGCGCCAGCAGCCGGGACGGTATGAACACTGAAGCTTTCTTT
TRBJ2-7 | - | TRBV27 | many | CASSLKAAYEQYF | TGTGCCAGCAGTTTAAAGGCAGCCTACGAGCAGTACTTC
TRBJ1-2 | - | TRBV5-1 | - | CASAEAVDGYTF | TGCGCCAGCGCGGAGGCGGTCGACGGCTACACCTTC
TRBJ1-1 | - | TRBV4-3 | few | CASSQVGPGPPEAFF | TGCGCCAGCAGCCAAGTCGGGCCCGGCCCACCTGAAGCTTTCTTT
TRBJ2-1 | - | TRBV27 | - | CASSRGSRYNEQFF | TGTGCCAGCAGCCGGGGGTCACGGTACAATGAGCAGTTCTTC
TRBJ2-7 | TRBD1 | TRBV7-9 | many | CASSLKVGTGAGEQYF | TGTGCCAGCAGCTTAAAAGTTGGGACAGGGGCGGGCGAGCAGTACTTC
TRBJ2-7 | - | TRBV6-2/TRBV6-3 | many | CASTRGNYEQYF | TGTGCCAGCACCCGGGGAAACTACGAGCAGTACTTC
TRBJ2-2 | - | TRBV7-2 | - | CASSLELVTGELFF | TGTGCCAGCAGCTTAGAACTAGTGACCGGGGAGCTGTTTTTT
TRBJ2-7 | TRBD1 | TRBV30 | - | CAWADRVGEQYF | TGTGCCTGGGCGGACAGGGTGGGGGAGCAGTACTTC
TRBJ2-3 | - | TRBV6-2/TRBV6-3 | - | CASSWSQSFTDTQYF | TGTGCCAGCAGTTGGTCCCAATCCTTCACAGATACGCAGTATTTT
TRBJ2-5 | TRBD2 | TRBV7-2 | many | CASSTKAPPGLAGGLETQYF | TGTGCCAGCAGCACCAAAGCGCCCCCCGGACTAGCGGGGGGGTTGGAGACCCAGTACTTC
TRBJ2-7 | - | TRBV20-1 | - | CSAIDGGPGSYEQYF | TGCAGTGCTATAGACGGAGGTCCAGGATCCTACGAGCAGTACTTC
TRBJ2-7 | - | TRBV20-1 | few | CSARDNSQVSYEQYF | TGCAGTGCTAGGGATAACAGCCAGGTATCCTACGAGCAGTACTTC
TRBJ2-7 | TRBD2 | TRBV12-3/TRBV12-4 | many | CASSLSGGVSEQYF | TGTGCCAGCAGTTTGAGCGGGGGGGTATCCGAGCAGTACTTC
TRBJ2-5 | - | TRBV20-1 | - | CSAREGGRGETQYF | TGCAGTGCTAGAGAGGGGGGGCGGGGAGAGACCCAGTACTTC
TRBJ2-1 | TRBD2 | TRBV7-6 | many | CASSPPGLAGAEQFF | TGTGCCAGCAGCCCGCCGGGACTAGCGGGAGCCGAGCAGTTCTTC
TRBJ1-1 | - | TRBV28 | many | CASSSLGFKAFF | TGTGCCAGCAGTTCCCTCGGGTTTAAAGCTTTCTTT
TRBJ2-3 | - | TRBV12-3/TRBV12-4 | many | CASSFSHTQYF | TGTGCCAGCAGTTTCTCCCATACGCAGTATTTT
TRBJ2-5 | TRBD2 | TRBV12-3/TRBV12-4 | many | CASSLRLADSETQYF | TGTGCCAGCAGTTTGCGCCTAGCGGACTCAGAGACCCAGTACTTC
TRBJ2-3 | TRBD2 | TRBV7-2 | many | CASGLAGGRSDTQYF | TGTGCCAGCGGGCTAGCGGGGGGGCGGTCAGATACGCAGTATTTT
TRBJ1-3 | - | TRBV7-2 | few | CASSLALTSGNTIYF | TGTGCCAGCAGCTTAGCCCTGACTTCTGGAAACACCATATATTTT
TRBJ1-5 | - | TRBV20-1 | - | CSASRPNGQPQHF | TGCAGTGCCAGTCGTCCAAACGGGCAGCCCCAGCATTTT
TRBJ2-3 | TRBD1 | TRBV20-1 | few | CSARDPRGTGGADTQYF | TGCAGTGCTAGAGATCCACGGGGGACAGGGGGCGCAGATACGCAGTATTTT
TRBJ2-7 | TRBD1 | TRBV6-1 | few | CASIIRDRGYEQYF | TGTGCCAGCATTATCCGGGACAGGGGCTACGAGCAGTACTTC
TRBJ1-6 | - | TRBV20-1 | few | CSASGVRGNNSPLHF | TGCAGTGCTAGTGGGGTTCGGGGTAATAATTCACCCCTCCACTTT
TRBJ2-5 | TRBD1 | TRBV11-2 | many | CASSWTGQETQYF | TGTGCCAGCAGCTGGACAGGCCAAGAGACCCAGTACTTC
TRBJ1-2 | - | TRBV7-2 | many | CASSFGTLSMGGYTF | TGTGCCAGCAGCTTTGGGACCCTTTCGATGGGTGGCTACACCTTC
TRBJ1-1 | - | TRBV5-1 | many | CASSLVPGTEAFF | TGCGCCAGCAGCTTGGTCCCGGGCACTGAAGCTTTCTTT
TRBJ1-5 | - | TRBV20-1 | many | CSARSLTNSNQPQHF | TGCAGTGCTAGGTCTTTGACAAATAGCAATCAGCCCCAGCATTTT
TRBJ2-7 | TRBD1 | TRBV5-1 | - | CASRISGTGDEQYF | TGCGCCAGCAGGATTTCCGGGACAGGGGACGAGCAGTACTTC
TRBJ2-3 | TRBD2 | TRBV7-6 | many | CASSLLGLAGMRGSTDTQYF | TGTGCCAGCAGCTTACTGGGACTAGCGGGAATGAGGGGTAGCACAGATACGCAGTATTTT
TRBJ2-6 | - | TRBV19 | few | CASNIVAGKGAGANVLTF | TGTGCCAGTAACATAGTTGCCGGAAAAGGAGCTGGGGCCAACGTCCTGACTTTC
TRBJ2-2 | - | TRBV12-3/TRBV12-4 | - | CASSLLPGEHTGELFF | TGTGCCAGCAGCCTCCTCCCGGGGGAACACACCGGGGAGCTGTTTTTT
TRBJ2-7 | - | TRBV7-8 | many | CASSVSGAYEQYF | TGTGCCAGCAGCGTTTCCGGGGCCTACGAGCAGTACTTC
TRBJ2-7 | TRBD1 | TRBV18 | few | CASSPVGQGASYEQYF | TGTGCCAGCTCACCCGTGGGTCAGGGGGCCTCCTACGAGCAGTACTTC
TRBJ1-5 | - | TRBV28 | many | CASSFGGRGRNQPQHF | TGTGCCAGCAGTTTTGGGGGAAGGGGACGCAATCAGCCCCAGCATTTT